The 13 T cell receptor beta chains given below trace back to one sample, sequenced in a study of blood T cell repertoires in COVID-19. Only in-frame clones appear in the TCRdb table, and some are missing; sequencing was by immunoSEQ multiplex PCR. The sample includes over 200,000 clones, more than 80% of them seen just once. Sequenced input: peripheral blood. These receptors were taken from a man aged 30 to 45 with COVID-19, enrolled during active disease.

V is TRBV10-3 and J is TRBJ1-4, with 8 bases fitting TRBD1. Trimming removed 2 bases from V and 8 bases from J; junction bases left unmatched: 1. CDR1 is ENHRY and CDR2 is SYGVKD in the germline V gene. The CDR3 has 13 residues. The CDR3 DNA reads as TGTGCCATCAGTGAGGCAGGGGGCGAAAAACTGTTTTTT. It yields the protein CAISEAGGEKLFF.

The J gene is TRBJ1-2, the V gene TRBV19, with a tentative D call TRBD1 (5 bases). This CDR3 region has 12 residues. The germline V gene encodes CDR1 LNHDA and CDR2 SQIVND (reference sequence). The V and J ends lost 7 bases and 8 bases respectively, with 14 bases between them. CDR3 coding DNA: TGTGCCAGTACTGGGCAGGGAAGAGGCTACACCTTC. The encoded protein is CASTGQGRGYTF.

This clone occurred a few times. This chain links TRBV7-9 with TRBJ1-2; TRBD1 matches 9 bases. From germline, CDR1 is SEHNR and CDR2 FQNEAQ (reference sequence). With 4 bases clipped from V and 7 bases from J, the junction kept 7 bases outside the gene matches. The CDR3 runs 14 residues. CDR3 coding DNA: TGTGCCAGCAGCTCCTCCGGGACAGGGTCTGGCTACACCTTC. Translated: CASSSSGTGSGYTF.

V is TRBV6-5 and J is TRBJ1-2, with 7 bases fitting TRBD1. This CDR3 comprises 13 residues. Losses at the gene ends were 2 bases for V and 8 bases for J; bases not matched to a gene: 5. CDR1 is MNHEY and CDR2 is SVGAGI in the germline V gene. In nucleotides, the CDR3 is TGTGCCAGCAGTTACGGGGACAGAGCGGGCTACACCTTC. Encoded protein: CASSYGDRAGYTF.

The chain links TRBV7-6 to TRBJ1-6, with TRBD1 matching over 9 bases. Germline lookup yields CDR1 SGHVS and CDR2 FNYEAQ. V gave up 2 bases and J gave up 7 bases; unmatched junction bases: 6. The CDR3 runs 16 residues. CDR3 nucleotides: TGTGCCAGCAGCTTACTGGGACAGGGATCGAATTCACCCCTCCACTTT. Encoded protein: CASSLLGQGSNSPLHF.

The chain is built from TRBV19 and TRBJ1-1; D remains unclear. V was trimmed by 3 bases and J by 3 bases, leaving 5 bases between them. The CDR3 has 12 amino acids. Germline assignment: CDR1 LNHDA and CDR2 SQIVND (reference sequence). The CDR3 here is CASSMLDTEAFF. The CDR3 bases are TGTGCCAGTAGTATGCTAGACACTGAAGCTTTCTTT.

This chain links TRBV12-3 or TRBV12-4 with TRBJ2-7; a weak D match, TRBD1 (5 bases). Trimming took off 5 bases at V and 7 bases at J, with 9 bases between the two ends. This CDR3 has 11 amino acids. The CDR3 here is CASSPGHEQYF. The DNA of the CDR3 is TGTGCCAGCAGTCCTGGACATGAGCAGTACTTC.

There are a few counts of this clone. The chain has TRBV14 and TRBJ2-7; D gene ambiguous. This CDR3 spans 12 amino acids. Deletions cut 0 bases from V and 9 bases from J, with 9 bases between. The germline CDR1 and CDR2 sequences are SGHDN and FVKESK. CDR3 region: CASSQDAELQYF. The CDR3 bases are TGTGCCAGCAGCCAAGACGCCGAGTTGCAGTACTTC.

V gene TRBV28 combines with J gene TRBJ2-3; perhaps TRBD2 as D (6 bases). The V gene's germline CDR1 is MDHEN and CDR2 SYDVKM. The CDR3 sequence is 13 residues long. V dropped 5 bases and J dropped 5 bases, with 11 bases sitting between them. DNA for the CDR3: TGTGCCAGCAGTCCTCCTAGCGAAGATACGCAGTATTTT. This sequence encodes CASSPPSEDTQYF.

The V and J genes are TRBV5-1 and TRBJ2-1, with 7 positions matching TRBD1. The CDR3 length is 15 residues. Germline CDR1 is SGHRS and CDR2 is YFSETQ. V shed 0 bases and J 7 bases; nucleotides not matched to a gene: 7. DNA for the CDR3: TGCGCCAGCAGCTTGGGACAGGGTGTAAGGAATGAGCAGTTCTTC. As protein: CASSLGQGVRNEQFF.

This rearrangement joins TRBV6-5 to TRBJ1-6, with 7 bases identical to TRBD1. The CDR3 is 14 residues long. Germline CDR1 MNHEY, CDR2 SVGAGI. With 6 bases clipped from V and 7 bases from J, the junction kept 6 bases outside the gene matches. CDR3 region: CASSRQGLNSPLHF. The CDR3 DNA sequence: TGTGCCAGCAGCAGACAGGGACTCAATTCACCCCTCCACTTT.

The chain carries TRBV6-5 and TRBJ1-2; D might be TRBD1 (5 bases). The germline V and J ends were trimmed by 6 bases and 7 bases, with 15 bases remaining between them. Germline lookup yields CDR1 MNHEY and CDR2 SVGAGI. The CDR3 is 13 amino acids. The chain's CDR3 is CASRPTASGGYTF. The CDR3 DNA follows: TGTGCCAGCAGGCCGACAGCCTCGGGTGGCTACACCTTC.

The chain combines TRBV11-3 with TRBJ2-1; 11 bases agree with TRBD2. Germline CDR1 and CDR2: SGHNT and YENEEA. The CDR3 runs 18 residues. The J segment lost 4 bases and the V segment lost 0 bases, leaving 8 bases of the junction unmatched. The CDR3 protein is CASSLEGSGRAWYNEQFF. CDR3 bases: TGTGCCAGCAGCTTAGAGGGTAGCGGGAGGGCCTGGTACAATGAGCAGTTCTTC.